The 21 T cell receptor beta chains in this list originate from one sample, sequenced in a study of T cell responses to AZD1222 COVID-19 vaccine. Profiled with immunoSEQ multiplex PCR; TCRdb holds only in-frame clones, not every one. The sample lists 200,000 or so clones, approximately 90% occurring once. The sample in question was peripheral blood, obtained on day 0 of AZD1222 vaccination. These receptors originate from an adult in good health.

The V call is TRBV28, the J call TRBJ1-6; D remains ambiguous. V lost 1 base and J 14 bases, leaving 9 bases between the germline ends. The CDR3 length is 12 residues. The germline gives CDR1 MDHEN, CDR2 SYDVKM. The CDR3 loop reads CASSLFRSALHF. In DNA form, the CDR3 reads TGTGCCAGCAGTTTATTTCGGTCGGCCCTCCACTTT.

This clone was picked up a small number of times. This rearrangement joins TRBV30 to TRBJ1-4; 8 positions match TRBD1. CDR1 is GTSNPN and CDR2 is SVGIG in the germline V gene (reference sequence). CDR3 size: 14 residues. The trim removed 4 bases at V and 4 bases at J, leaving 5 bases unmatched. The CDR3, as DNA: TGTGCCTGGACCAGGACAGGGTATAATGAAAAACTGTTTTTT. Its translation is CAWTRTGYNEKLFF.

The V call is TRBV11-2, the J call TRBJ2-3; D remains unclear. The CDR3 spans 16 residues. From germline, CDR1 is SGHAT and CDR2 FQNNGV. The V gene lost 1 base and the J gene lost 0 bases, with 11 bases spanning the gap. The chain's CDR3 is CASSLVGGGSTDTQYF. In DNA form, the CDR3 reads TGTGCCAGCAGCTTAGTGGGCGGTGGTAGCACAGATACGCAGTATTTT.

This chain's CDR3 is CASSPMGSFSNQPQHF. The CDR3 nucleotides read TGTGCCAGCTCACCAATGGGGAGTTTTAGCAATCAGCCCCAGCATTTT. V usage is TRBV18 and J usage is TRBJ1-5; D not resolved. This CDR3 is built from 16 residues. Trimming removed 2 bases at V and 0 bases at J, with 11 bases between. CDR1 KGHSH and CDR2 LQKENI come from the germline V gene. Using reference TRBV18 and TRBJ1-5 for the parts outside the CDR3, the full variable domain is NAGVMQNPRHLVRRRGQEARLRCSPMKGHSHVYWYRQLPEEGLKFMVYLQKENIIDESGMPKERFSAEFPKEGPSILRIQQVVRGDSAAYFCASSPMGSFSNQPQHFGDGTRLSIL.

J is TRBJ2-1 and V is TRBV4-3; 11 bases map to TRBD1. Germline CDR1 is LGHNA and CDR2 is YSLEER. J lost 10 bases, V lost 0 bases, and 8 bases had no gene match. CDR3 size: 16 residues. The CDR3 coding sequence is TGCGCCAGCAGCCAAGATAAGGGGACAGGGGGGATGGAGCAGTTCTTC. It is translated as CASSQDKGTGGMEQFF.

The chain couples TRBV7-9 to TRBJ2-5, with 9 bases lining up with TRBD1. Unmatched junction bases numbered 4, after V lost 1 base and J lost 4 bases. The CDR3 runs 15 residues. CDR1 is SEHNR and CDR2 is FQNEAQ in the germline V gene (reference sequence). The chain's CDR3 is CASSLEGTGRETQYF. CDR3 nucleotide sequence: TGTGCCAGCAGCTTAGAGGGGACAGGGAGAGAGACCCAGTACTTC.

The chain uses TRBV2 and TRBJ1-5; D gene uncertain. The V end was cut by 1 base, the J end by 0 bases, with 7 bases between. Germline CDR1 is SNHLY and CDR2 is FYNNEI. The CDR3 length is 15 residues. CDR3 DNA: TGTGCCAGCAGTGAAGAATATCTTAGCAATCAGCCCCAGCATTTT. Protein product: CASSEEYLSNQPQHF.

This clone was counted once. The chain recombines TRBV7-2 with TRBJ2-1; no definite D call. Germline-derived CDR1 and CDR2 are SGHTA and FQGNSA. Trimming left V 6 bases short and J 4 bases short, with 16 bases between. CDR3 length: 15 amino acids. CDR3 residues: CASSPDPMNYNEQFF. For the CDR3, the DNA is TGTGCCAGCAGTCCTGACCCGATGAATTACAATGAGCAGTTCTTC.

The chain combines TRBV7-9 with TRBJ1-2, with a possible D match to TRBD1 (5 bases). The CDR3 extends over 16 amino acids. Germline V gene data show CDR1 as SEHNR and CDR2 as FQNEAQ (reference sequence). Trimming stripped 1 base from V and 5 bases from J, with 17 bases between. For the CDR3, the DNA is TGTGCCAGCAGCTTAGGTCGAGACAGCCTAGGGTATGGCTACACCTTC. Translating it yields CASSLGRDSLGYGYTF.

V and J are TRBV5-1 and TRBJ1-4, with 8 positions matching TRBD1. V shed 0 bases, J shed 4 bases, and the junction held 2 bases outside the gene matches. Germline assignment: CDR1 SGHRS and CDR2 YFSETQ. The CDR3 covers 15 residues. The DNA of the CDR3 is TGCGCCAGCAGCTTGGGGACAGGGTATAATGAAAAACTGTTTTTT. Translation gives CASSLGTGYNEKLFF.

This clone was detected only a few times. The J gene is TRBJ1-1, the V gene TRBV11-2; D ambiguous. CDR1 and CDR2 from the germline V gene are SGHAT and FQNNGV. The CDR3 spans 13 residues. With 5 bases removed from V and 2 bases from J, the gap between germline ends came to 9 bases. CDR3 nucleotides: TGTGCCAGCAGCCAGCAGGTTAACACTGAAGCTTTCTTT. As protein: CASSQQVNTEAFF.

The rearrangement links TRBV5-8 to TRBJ1-5; no firm D call. The CDR3 covers 16 residues. In germline, CDR1 is SGHTS, CDR2 YDEGEE. The ends were cut back, 0 bases at V and 1 base at J, with 11 bases in the middle. CDR3 sequence: CASSLVLTTSNQPQHF. In DNA form, the CDR3 reads TGTGCCAGCAGCTTGGTACTCACGACCAGCAATCAGCCCCAGCATTTT.

The chain is built from TRBV7-9 and TRBJ2-1, with 13 bases lining up with TRBD2. Germline CDR1 reads SEHNR; CDR2 reads FQNEAQ (reference sequence). CDR3 length: 16 residues. Trimming cost V 5 bases and J 9 bases; bases outside gene matches: 10. This chain's CDR3 is CASSIRTSGGAPEQFF. The CDR3 bases are TGTGCCAGCAGCATACGCACTAGCGGGGGGGCCCCTGAGCAGTTCTTC.

This clone was observed once. The chain is built from TRBV4-1 and TRBJ2-7; D possibly corresponds to TRBD2 (5 bases). V was trimmed by 4 bases and J by 0 bases, leaving 13 bases between them. CDR1 is MGHRA, CDR2 YSYEKL, per germline. The CDR3 covers 15 residues. As DNA, the CDR3 is TGCGCCAGCAGCCGTAACGGGGTCAGCTCCTACGAGCAGTACTTC. The encoded protein is CASSRNGVSSYEQYF.

This clone has a count of ten or more. The chain carries TRBV3-1 (or the pseudogene TRBV3-2) and TRBJ1-5; 7 nucleotides match TRBD1. Germline lookup yields CDR1 LGHDT and CDR2 YNNKEL (reference sequence). J lost 6 bases, V lost 0 bases, and 8 bases had no gene match. This CDR3 has 16 residues. The CDR3 here is CASSQDPAGGTQPQHF. In DNA form, the CDR3 reads TGTGCCAGCAGCCAAGATCCGGCAGGGGGGACTCAGCCCCAGCATTTT.

The chain has TRBV9 and TRBJ2-7, with 12 positions matching TRBD2. The V and J ends lost 0 bases and 2 bases, in that order; junction bases with no gene match: 9. Germline V gives CDR1 SGDLS, CDR2 YYNGEE. This CDR3 region has 18 residues. The CDR3 reads CASSVESTSGGATYEQYF. The CDR3 nucleotides read TGTGCCAGCAGCGTAGAGTCGACTAGCGGGGGTGCGACCTACGAGCAGTACTTC.

This chain links TRBV29-1 with TRBJ1-4, with 9 positions matching TRBD1. This CDR3 region has 17 residues. Germline values: CDR1 SQVTM, CDR2 ANQGSEA. The junction had 18 bases not matched to a gene; V was cut back by 6 bases and J by 7 bases. CDR3 in amino acids: CSVLTGQGYALPEKLFF. The CDR3 DNA reads TGCAGCGTACTCACGGGACAGGGATACGCATTGCCTGAAAAACTGTTTTTT.

J is TRBJ2-7 and V is TRBV7-9, with unresolved D. CDR3 size: 13 residues. Between the trimmed V and J ends, which lost 1 base and 6 bases, there was a span of 10 bases. Germline CDR1 SEHNR, CDR2 FQNEAQ (reference sequence). CDR3 nucleotides: TGTGCCAGCAGCTTAGAGGCGGCATCCGAGCAGTACTTC. Protein product: CASSLEAASEQYF.

V usage is TRBV27 and J usage is TRBJ2-3; 9 bases are a match to TRBD2. The V and J ends lost 10 bases and 4 bases, in that order; junction bases with no gene match: 21. CDR1 and CDR2 (germline): MNHEY, SMNVEV (reference sequence). CDR3 length equals 18 residues. CDR3 amino acids: CAISKERPGLAYSDTQYF. The DNA for the CDR3 is TGTGCCATCTCGAAGGAGCGGCCGGGACTAGCTTACTCAGATACGCAGTATTTT.

This sequence joins TRBV19 and TRBJ1-6; a possible D gene is TRBD1 (5 bases). V lost 4 bases, J lost 4 bases, and 17 bases lay in between. The CDR3 sequence is 17 residues long. From germline, CDR1 is LNHDA and CDR2 SQIVND (reference sequence). The CDR3, as DNA: TGTGCCAGTAGTACCGTCCCGGGGCAGGCTTATAATTCACCCCTCCACTTT. Protein sequence: CASSTVPGQAYNSPLHF.

This clone was recorded a few times. The chain recombines TRBV18 with TRBJ1-1; 9 nucleotides match TRBD1. This CDR3 is 18 amino acids long. The V gene end was trimmed by 0 bases and the J gene end by 0 bases; junction bases not matched to a gene: 8. Germline V lookup: CDR1 KGHSH, CDR2 LQKENI. In nucleotides, the CDR3 is TGTGCCAGCTCACCACCTCCGTGGGACAGGGTCATGAACACTGAAGCTTTCTTT. It codes for CASSPPPWDRVMNTEAFF.